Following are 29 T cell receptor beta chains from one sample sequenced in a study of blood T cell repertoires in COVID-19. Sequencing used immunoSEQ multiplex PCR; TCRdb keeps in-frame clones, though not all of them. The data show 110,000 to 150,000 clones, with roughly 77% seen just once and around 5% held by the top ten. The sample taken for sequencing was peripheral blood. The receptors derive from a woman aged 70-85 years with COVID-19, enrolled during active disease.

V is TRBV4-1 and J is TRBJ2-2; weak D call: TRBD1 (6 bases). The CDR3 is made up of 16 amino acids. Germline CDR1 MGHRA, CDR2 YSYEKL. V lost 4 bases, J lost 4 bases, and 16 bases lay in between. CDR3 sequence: CASSLSFGQTTGELFF. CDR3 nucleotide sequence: TGCGCCAGCAGCCTCTCATTTGGACAGACCACCGGGGAGCTGTTTTTT.

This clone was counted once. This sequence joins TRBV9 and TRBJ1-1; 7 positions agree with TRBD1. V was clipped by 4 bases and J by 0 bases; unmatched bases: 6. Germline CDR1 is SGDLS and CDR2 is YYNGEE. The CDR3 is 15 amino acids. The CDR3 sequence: CASSPRTGMNTEAFF. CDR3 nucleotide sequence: TGTGCCAGCAGCCCCCGGACAGGAATGAACACTGAAGCTTTCTTT. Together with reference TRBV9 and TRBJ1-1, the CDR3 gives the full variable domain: DSGVTQTPKHLITATGQRVTLRCSPRSGDLSVYWYQQSLDQGLQFLIQYYNGEERAKGNILERFSAQQFPDLHSELNLSSLELGDSALYFCASSPRTGMNTEAFFGQGTRLTVV.

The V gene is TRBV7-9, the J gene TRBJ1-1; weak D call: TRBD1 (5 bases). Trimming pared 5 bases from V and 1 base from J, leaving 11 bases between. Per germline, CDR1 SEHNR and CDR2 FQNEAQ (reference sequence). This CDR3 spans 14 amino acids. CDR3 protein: CASSNDRRNTEAFF. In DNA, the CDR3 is TGTGCCAGCAGCAACGACAGAAGGAACACTGAAGCTTTCTTT.

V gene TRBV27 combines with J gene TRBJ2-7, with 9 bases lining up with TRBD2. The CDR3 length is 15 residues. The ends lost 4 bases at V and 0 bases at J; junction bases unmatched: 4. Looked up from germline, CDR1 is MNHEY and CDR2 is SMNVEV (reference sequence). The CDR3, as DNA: TGTGCCAGCAGTTCCCTAGCGGGGCTCTCCTACGAGCAGTACTTC. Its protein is CASSSLAGLSYEQYF.

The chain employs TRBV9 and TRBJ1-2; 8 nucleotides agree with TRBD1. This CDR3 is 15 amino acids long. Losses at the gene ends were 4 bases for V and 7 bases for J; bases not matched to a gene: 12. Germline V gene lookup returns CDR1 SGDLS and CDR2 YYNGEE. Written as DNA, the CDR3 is TGTGCCAGCAGCCCTTCACCAGACAGGGGCTCTGGCTACACCTTC. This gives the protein CASSPSPDRGSGYTF.

The CDR3 region is CASSFGQGVMNTEAFF. The CDR3 bases are TGTGCCAGCAGCTTCGGGCAGGGGGTCATGAACACTGAAGCTTTCTTT. This chain joins TRBV7-9 and TRBJ1-1; 7 positions agree with TRBD1. Germline loops: CDR1 SEHNR, CDR2 FQNEAQ (reference sequence). V gave up 3 bases and J gave up 0 bases; unmatched junction bases: 7. This CDR3 has 16 residues. Filled out from reference TRBV7-9 and TRBJ1-1, the complete variable domain reads DTGVSQNPRHKITKRGQNVTFRCDPISEHNRLYWYRQTLGQGPEFLTYFQNEAQLEKSRLLSDRFSAERPKGSFSTLEIQRTEQGDSAMYLCASSFGQGVMNTEAFFGQGTRLTVV.

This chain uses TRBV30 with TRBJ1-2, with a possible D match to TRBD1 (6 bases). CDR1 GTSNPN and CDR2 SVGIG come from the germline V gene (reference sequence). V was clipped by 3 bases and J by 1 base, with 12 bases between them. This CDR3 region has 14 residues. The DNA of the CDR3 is TGTGCCTGGAGCGCACAGGGAGTTAACTATGGCTACACCTTC. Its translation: CAWSAQGVNYGYTF. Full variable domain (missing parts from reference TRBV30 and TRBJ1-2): SQTIHQWPATLVQPVGSPLSLECTVEGTSNPNLYWYRQAAGRGLQLLFYSVGIGQISSEVPQNLSASRPQDRQFILSSKKLLLSDSGFYLCAWSAQGVNYGYTFGSGTRLTVV.

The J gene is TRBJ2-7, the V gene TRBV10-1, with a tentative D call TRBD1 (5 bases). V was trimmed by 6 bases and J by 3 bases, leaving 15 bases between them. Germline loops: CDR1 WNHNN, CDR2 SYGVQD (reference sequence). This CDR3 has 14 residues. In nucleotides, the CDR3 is TGCGCCAGCAGCCGACTGACGCAGGGCTACGAGCAGTACTTC. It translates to CASSRLTQGYEQYF.

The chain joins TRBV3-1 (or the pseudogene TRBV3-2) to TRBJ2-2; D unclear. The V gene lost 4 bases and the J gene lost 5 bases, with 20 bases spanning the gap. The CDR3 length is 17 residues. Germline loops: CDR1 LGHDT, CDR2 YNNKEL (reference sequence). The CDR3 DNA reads TGTGCCAGCAGCCTATCGCGTGGGTCAGAGAGGACCGGGGAGCTGTTTTTT. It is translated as CASSLSRGSERTGELFF.

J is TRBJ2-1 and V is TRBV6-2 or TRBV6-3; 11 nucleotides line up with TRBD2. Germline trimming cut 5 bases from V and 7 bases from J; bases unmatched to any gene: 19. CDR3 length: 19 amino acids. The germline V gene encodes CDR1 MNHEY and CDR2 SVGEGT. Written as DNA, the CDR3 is TGTGCCAGCAGTCCGTTAGCGGGGGGGCCGGTCGGAAGCGTGAATGAGCAGTTCTTC. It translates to CASSPLAGGPVGSVNEQFF.

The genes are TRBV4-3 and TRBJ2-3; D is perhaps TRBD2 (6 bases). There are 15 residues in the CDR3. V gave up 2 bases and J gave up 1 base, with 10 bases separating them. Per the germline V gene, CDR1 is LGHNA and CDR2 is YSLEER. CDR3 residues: CASSQMGLRTDTQYF. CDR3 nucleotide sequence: TGCGCCAGCAGCCAAATGGGACTGCGCACAGATACGCAGTATTTT.

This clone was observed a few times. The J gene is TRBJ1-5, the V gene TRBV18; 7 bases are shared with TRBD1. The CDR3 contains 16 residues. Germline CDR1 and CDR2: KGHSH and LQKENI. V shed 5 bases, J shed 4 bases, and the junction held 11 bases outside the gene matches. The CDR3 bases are TGTGCCAGCTCAGTTGGGACAGAACAAGGGAATCAGCCCCAGCATTTT. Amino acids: CASSVGTEQGNQPQHF.

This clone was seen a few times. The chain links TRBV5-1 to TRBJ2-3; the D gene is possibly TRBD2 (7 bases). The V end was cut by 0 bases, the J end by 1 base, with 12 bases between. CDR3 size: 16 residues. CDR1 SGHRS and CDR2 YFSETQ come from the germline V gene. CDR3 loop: CASSLVGGAGTDTQYF. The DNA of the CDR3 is TGCGCCAGCAGCTTGGTGGGGGGGGCTGGCACAGATACGCAGTATTTT.

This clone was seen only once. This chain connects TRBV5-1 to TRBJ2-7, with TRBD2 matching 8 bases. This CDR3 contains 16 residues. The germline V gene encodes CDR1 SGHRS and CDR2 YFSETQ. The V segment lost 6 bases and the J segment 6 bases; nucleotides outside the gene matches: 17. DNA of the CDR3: TGCGCCAGCACCGTTCTTGCGGGAGGCCCCACGATCGAGCAGTACTTC. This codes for CASTVLAGGPTIEQYF.

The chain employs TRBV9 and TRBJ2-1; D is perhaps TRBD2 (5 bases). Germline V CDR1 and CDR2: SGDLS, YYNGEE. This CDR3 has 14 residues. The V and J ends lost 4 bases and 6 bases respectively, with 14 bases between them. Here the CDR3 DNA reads TGTGCCAGCAGCATCTACCTGGCGGGCAATGAGCAGTTCTTC. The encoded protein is CASSIYLAGNEQFF.

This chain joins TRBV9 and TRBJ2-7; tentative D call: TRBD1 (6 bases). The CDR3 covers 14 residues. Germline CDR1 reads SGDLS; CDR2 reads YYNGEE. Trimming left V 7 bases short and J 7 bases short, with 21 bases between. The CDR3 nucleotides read TGTGCCAGCGCTCCGGGACACACAAATGGGGAGCAGTACTTC. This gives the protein CASAPGHTNGEQYF.

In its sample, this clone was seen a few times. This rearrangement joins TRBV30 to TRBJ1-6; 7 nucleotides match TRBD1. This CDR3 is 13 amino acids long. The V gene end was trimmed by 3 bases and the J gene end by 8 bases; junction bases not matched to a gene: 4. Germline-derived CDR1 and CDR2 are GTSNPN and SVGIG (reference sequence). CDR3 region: CAWRTGSYSPLHF. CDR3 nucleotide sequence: TGTGCCTGGAGGACAGGGAGTTATTCACCCCTCCACTTT.

The CDR3 is CASSFINRNNEQFF. As DNA, the CDR3 is TGTGCCAGCAGCTTTATCAACAGGAACAATGAGCAGTTCTTC. The chain joins TRBV7-9 to TRBJ2-1; possible D gene TRBD1, 5 bases. V lost 3 bases and J 5 bases, leaving 11 bases between the germline ends. The germline gives CDR1 SEHNR, CDR2 FQNEAQ (reference sequence). CDR3 length: 14 amino acids.

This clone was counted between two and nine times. CDR3 residues: CASSGQGPSDTQYF. CDR3 in DNA: TGTGCCAGCAGTGGACAGGGTCCCTCAGATACGCAGTATTTT. The chain links TRBV7-2 to TRBJ2-3; TRBD1 aligns across 8 bases. CDR1 is SGHTA, CDR2 FQGNSA, per germline. The CDR3 consists of 14 residues. Losses at the gene ends were 6 bases for V and 4 bases for J; bases not matched to a gene: 6.

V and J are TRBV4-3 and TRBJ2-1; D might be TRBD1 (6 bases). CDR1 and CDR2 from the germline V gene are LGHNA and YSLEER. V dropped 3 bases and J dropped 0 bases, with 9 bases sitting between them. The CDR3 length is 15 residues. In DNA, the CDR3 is TGCGCCAGCAGCCAGAACAGGGTCTCCTACAATGAGCAGTTCTTC. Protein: CASSQNRVSYNEQFF.

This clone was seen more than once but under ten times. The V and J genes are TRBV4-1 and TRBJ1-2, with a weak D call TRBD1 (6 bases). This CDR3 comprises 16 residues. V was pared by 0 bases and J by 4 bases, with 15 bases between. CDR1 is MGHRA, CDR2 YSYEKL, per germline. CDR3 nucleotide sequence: TGCGCCAGCAGCCAAGAGAGGAACAGGGAACTCTATGGCTACACCTTC. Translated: CASSQERNRELYGYTF.

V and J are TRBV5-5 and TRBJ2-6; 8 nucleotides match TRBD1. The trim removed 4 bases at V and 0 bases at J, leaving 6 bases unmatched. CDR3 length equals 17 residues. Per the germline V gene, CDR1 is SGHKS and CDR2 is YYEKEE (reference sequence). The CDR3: CASSEYRGDSGANVLTF. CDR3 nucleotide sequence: TGTGCCAGCAGCGAATACAGGGGGGACTCTGGGGCCAACGTCCTGACTTTC.

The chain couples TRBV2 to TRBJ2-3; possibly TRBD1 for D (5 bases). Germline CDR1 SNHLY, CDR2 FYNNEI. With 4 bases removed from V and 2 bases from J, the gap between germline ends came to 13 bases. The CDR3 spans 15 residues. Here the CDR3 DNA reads TGTGCCAGCAGTGGGTCGCTGGGGCACACAGATACGCAGTATTTT. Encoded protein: CASSGSLGHTDTQYF.

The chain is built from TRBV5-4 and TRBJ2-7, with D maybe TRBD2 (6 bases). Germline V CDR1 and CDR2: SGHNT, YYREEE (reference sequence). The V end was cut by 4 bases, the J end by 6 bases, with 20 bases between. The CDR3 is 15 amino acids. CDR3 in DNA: TGTGCCAGCAGCCCGCGGGACGGCTACCAAGGCGAGCAGTACTTC. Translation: CASSPRDGYQGEQYF.

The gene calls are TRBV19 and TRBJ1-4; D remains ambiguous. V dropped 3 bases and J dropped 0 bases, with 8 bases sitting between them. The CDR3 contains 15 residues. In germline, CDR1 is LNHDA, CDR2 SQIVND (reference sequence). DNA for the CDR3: TGTGCCAGTAGTATCGAGATGTCAACTAATGAAAAACTGTTTTTT. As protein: CASSIEMSTNEKLFF.

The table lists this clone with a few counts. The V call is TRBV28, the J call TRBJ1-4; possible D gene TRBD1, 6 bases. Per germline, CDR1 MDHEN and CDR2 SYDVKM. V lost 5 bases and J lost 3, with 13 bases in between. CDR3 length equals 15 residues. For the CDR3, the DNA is TGTGCCAGCAGTAAAAACAGGGTGGCTAATGAAAAACTGTTTTTT. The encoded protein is CASSKNRVANEKLFF.

The CDR3 is CASSPRYGTLSSSYEQYF. In nucleotides, the CDR3 is TGTGCCAGCAGCCCGCGTTATGGGACTCTATCGAGCTCCTACGAGCAGTACTTC. This sequence joins TRBV9 and TRBJ2-7, with D possibly TRBD2 on 6 matching bases. The CDR3 has 18 residues. Germline V gives CDR1 SGDLS, CDR2 YYNGEE. Deletions cut 4 bases from V and 0 bases from J, with 23 bases between.

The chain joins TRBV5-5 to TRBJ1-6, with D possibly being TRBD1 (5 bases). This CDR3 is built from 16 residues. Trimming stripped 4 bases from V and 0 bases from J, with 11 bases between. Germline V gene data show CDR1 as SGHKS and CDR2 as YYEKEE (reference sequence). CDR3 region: CASSPDTSSYNSPLHF. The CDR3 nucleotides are TGTGCCAGCAGCCCGGACACGAGCTCCTATAATTCACCCCTCCACTTT.

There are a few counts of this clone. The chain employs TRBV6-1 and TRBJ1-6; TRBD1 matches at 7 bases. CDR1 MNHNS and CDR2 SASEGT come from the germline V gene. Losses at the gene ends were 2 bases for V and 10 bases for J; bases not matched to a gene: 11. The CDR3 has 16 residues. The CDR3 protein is CASSEIPNRGGSPLHF. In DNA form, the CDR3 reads TGTGCCAGCAGTGAAATCCCTAACAGGGGTGGATCACCCCTCCACTTT.